This is a list of T cell receptor beta chains from one sample in a study of blood T cells in healthy people across ages. MiXCR, run by TCRdb on the 5' RACE reads, gives a single entry per CDR3 protein. Here the sample spans roughly 680,000 distinct CDR3 sequences, over 40% being singletons. Sequences were obtained from blood. The receptors here all came from an elderly woman in good health. Both conserved end residues are part of each CDR3. A D gene is named only where the DNA matches it firmly.

V gene	J gene	D gene	CDR3 protein
TRBV6-5	TRBJ1-1	NA	CASSYSSGPEAFF
TRBV10-3	TRBJ2-3	NA	CAISDVDADTQYF
TRBV9	TRBJ1-1	TRBD1	CANSSDRAMNTEAFF
TRBV29-1	TRBJ2-7	NA	CSVLNHLAYEQYF
TRBV7-9	TRBJ2-3	NA	CASSLARDTRIPYF
TRBV4-3	TRBJ2-1	NA	CASSQVGLINEQFF
TRBV6-1	TRBJ2-7	NA	CASSERGRGNSYEQYF
TRBV7-2	TRBJ2-3	NA	CASGDPGRTFPDTQYF
TRBV20-1	TRBJ2-3	NA	CSASPGGGGRTDTQYF
TRBV5-1	TRBJ2-1	TRBD2	CASSLERAGGDEQFF
TRBV7-3	TRBJ1-1	NA	CASSLTGSDTEAFF
TRBV7-9	TRBJ2-1	NA	CASSAVHHEQFF
TRBV29-1	TRBJ2-7	NA	CSFRDFDYEQYF
TRBV5-6	TRBJ1-6	NA	CASSLAAVSRVTSPLHF
TRBV6-5	TRBJ2-5	NA	CASRALETQYF
TRBV9	TRBJ2-3	NA	CASSVGQGMTSTGTQYF
TRBV7-2	TRBJ2-3	NA	CASSQRRSGASTDTQYF
TRBV3-1	TRBJ2-1	NA	CASSQGTAPSGSEQFF